What follows are 18 T cell receptor beta chains derived from one specimen sequenced in a study of control samples from healthy donors and cancer patients. Method: immunoSEQ multiplex PCR; TCRdb's copy keeps in-frame clones and lacks some. Counted here are 150,000 or so clones, around 94% occurring once; the ten biggest clones make up 14%. The sequenced material came from PBMCs. The receptor source for this set is a man in his 60s with colorectal cancer.

The rearrangement joins TRBV19 to TRBJ2-1; possibly TRBD2 for D (7 bases). Trimming shortened V by 6 bases and J by 0 bases, and 15 bases separated the two germline ends. The CDR3 has 16 residues. Looked up from germline, CDR1 is LNHDA and CDR2 is SQIVND (reference sequence). CDR3 nucleotides: TGTGCCAGTAGATGGGGCGGGGGCAGCTCCTACAATGAGCAGTTCTTC. This sequence encodes CASRWGGGSSYNEQFF.

The chain carries TRBV18 and TRBJ2-5; D ambiguous. Trimming pared 5 bases from V and 4 bases from J, leaving 17 bases between. The CDR3 is 15 amino acids. The V gene's germline CDR1 is KGHSH and CDR2 LQKENI. CDR3 nucleotides: TGTGCCAGCTCAAGGGCCCCGACGGCAAGAGAGACCCAGTACTTC. Amino acid sequence: CASSRAPTARETQYF.

J is TRBJ2-7 and V is TRBV27; no definite D call. CDR1 and CDR2 from the germline V gene are MNHEY and SMNVEV (reference sequence). V lost 8 bases and J lost 6, with 17 bases in between. The CDR3 spans 13 residues. The CDR3 protein is CASSLSNKGEQYF. The CDR3 nucleotides read TGTGCCAGCTCTTTGTCCAACAAGGGCGAGCAGTACTTC.

CDR3 in amino acids: CASSLRRSSNSPLHF. Here the CDR3 DNA reads TGTGCCAGCAGCCTAAGACGGTCTAGTAATTCACCCCTCCACTTT. J is TRBJ1-6 and V is TRBV6-2 or TRBV6-3, with D uncertain. The CDR3 totals 15 residues. The ends were cut back, 6 bases at V and 6 bases at J, with 15 bases in the middle. Germline V gives CDR1 MNHEY, CDR2 SVGEGT.

The gene calls are TRBV4-2 and TRBJ2-1, with TRBD2 as a possible D gene (5 bases). V was cut by 0 bases and J by 3 bases, with 9 bases left in between. Germline CDR1 and CDR2: LGHNA and YNFKEQ. This CDR3 is built from 15 residues. The CDR3 protein is CASSQESGVYNEQFF. CDR3 DNA sequence: TGTGCCAGCAGCCAAGAGTCCGGGGTCTACAATGAGCAGTTCTTC.

The chain joins TRBV4-1 to TRBJ2-1; 7 bases fit TRBD1. The V segment lost 5 bases and the J segment 7 bases; nucleotides outside the gene matches: 14. CDR1 is MGHRA, CDR2 YSYEKL, per germline. There are 16 residues in the CDR3. As DNA, the CDR3 is TGCGCCAGCAGCAAACCCGGGACAGCCGTTAGTAATGAGCAGTTCTTC. Encoded protein: CASSKPGTAVSNEQFF.

The V and J genes are TRBV24-1 and TRBJ2-5, with a tentative D call TRBD1 (5 bases). V was clipped by 2 bases and J by 5 bases, with 17 bases between them. There are 16 residues in the CDR3. CDR1 and CDR2 (germline): KGHDR, SFDVKD. The chain's CDR3 is CATSDWGQSLIETQYF. For the CDR3, the DNA is TGTGCCACCAGTGATTGGGGCCAGAGCCTTATCGAGACCCAGTACTTC.

The chain links TRBV9 to TRBJ2-3; a weak D match, TRBD1 (6 bases). V gave up 1 base and J gave up 2 bases, with 17 bases separating them. This CDR3 has 17 residues. CDR1 and CDR2 from the germline V gene are SGDLS and YYNGEE. The CDR3 DNA follows: TGTGCCAGCAGCGTAACCGCAGGGGCAGGACTCACAGATACGCAGTATTTT. Its protein product is CASSVTAGAGLTDTQYF.

In regard to this clone: The same CDR3 also results from other DNA sequences found in this sample. V and J are TRBV3-1 (or the pseudogene TRBV3-2) and TRBJ1-2; D is ambiguous. The CDR3 runs 14 residues. Trimming took 5 bases from V and 8 from J, leaving 18 bases between them. Germline assignment: CDR1 LGHDT and CDR2 YNNKEL (reference sequence). CDR3 DNA sequence: TGTGCCAGCAGCGCTGATGAGGGTTCGGGGGGCTACACCTTC. Its translation: CASSADEGSGGYTF.

The V call is TRBV18, the J call TRBJ2-5; 9 nucleotides match TRBD1. CDR3 length: 13 amino acids. The germline V gene has CDR1 KGHSH and CDR2 LQKENI. J was trimmed by 5 bases and V by 4 bases; bases with no gene match: 2. The CDR3 DNA reads TGTGCCAGCTCACAACAGGGGGCCGAGACCCAGTACTTC. Residues: CASSQQGAETQYF.

This clone was recorded only once. The J gene is TRBJ1-5, the V gene TRBV19; the D is unclear. The V gene lost 6 bases and the J gene lost 1 base, with 19 bases spanning the gap. Germline CDR1 and CDR2: LNHDA and SQIVND (reference sequence). This CDR3 has 17 amino acids. CDR3 sequence reads: CASRPVGTLGSNQPQHF. Written as DNA, the CDR3 is TGTGCCAGTAGGCCTGTGGGCACCCTCGGGAGCAATCAGCCCCAGCATTTT.

The CDR3 DNA is TGTGCCAGCAGTCGGACAGGGTCCTACGAGCAGTACTTC. This codes for CASSRTGSYEQYF. This rearrangement joins TRBV27 to TRBJ2-7; TRBD1 aligns across 8 bases. V lost 5 bases to trimming and J lost 1 base; unmatched junction nucleotides: 1. This CDR3 comprises 13 residues. Germline V gene sequence: CDR1 MNHEY, CDR2 SMNVEV (reference sequence).

The chain joins TRBV7-9 to TRBJ1-1; no firm D call. The V gene's germline CDR1 is SEHNR and CDR2 FQNEAQ (reference sequence). The CDR3 covers 12 residues. Trimming stripped 3 bases from V and 7 bases from J, with 9 bases between. The CDR3 nucleotides are TGTGCCAGCAGCTTCCCAAGGCTTGAAGCTTTCTTT. Its translation is CASSFPRLEAFF.

The rearrangement links TRBV5-1 to TRBJ2-2; TRBD2 is a possible D gene (5 bases). V lost 2 bases and J 4 bases, leaving 15 bases between the germline ends. CDR1 and CDR2 (germline): SGHRS, YFSETQ. The CDR3 has 16 amino acids. CDR3 DNA: TGCGCCAGCAGCTTTAGGACGCCCGCGGGCACCGGGGAGCTGTTTTTT. Translated: CASSFRTPAGTGELFF. Full variable domain (outside the CDR3, taken from reference TRBV5-1 and TRBJ2-2): KAGVTQTPRYLIKTRGQQVTLSCSPISGHRSVSWYQQTPGQGLQFLFEYFSETQRNKGNFPGRFSGRQFSNSRSEMNVSTLELGDSALYLCASSFRTPAGTGELFFGEGSRLTVL.

In its sample, this clone was seen once. The V and J genes are TRBV6-5 and TRBJ1-4; 7 bases align to TRBD1. The CDR3 runs to 15 residues. J gave up 3 bases and V 7 bases, and 8 bases lay outside the gene matches. Germline CDR1 and CDR2: MNHEY and SVGAGI. The CDR3 region is CASNSRQGPNEKLFF. Written as DNA, the CDR3 is TGTGCCAGCAACTCCCGACAGGGACCTAATGAAAAACTGTTTTTT.

V usage is TRBV3-1 (or the pseudogene TRBV3-2) and J usage is TRBJ1-2; the match to TRBD1 covers 8 bases. The V gene's germline CDR1 is LGHDT and CDR2 YNNKEL (reference sequence). Losses at the gene ends were 1 base for V and 8 bases for J; bases not matched to a gene: 6. This CDR3 has 14 residues. The DNA for the CDR3 is TGTGCCAGCAGCCAAGGGCAGGGGGCACGGGGCTACACCTTC. Its translation is CASSQGQGARGYTF.

This clone was seen only once. V and J are TRBV6-5 and TRBJ1-4, with TRBD1 as a possible D gene (6 bases). The germline V gene encodes CDR1 MNHEY and CDR2 SVGAGI. Trimming took off 8 bases at V and 7 bases at J, with 20 bases between the two ends. CDR3 length equals 15 residues. The CDR3 here is CASHAEQGISEKLFF. The CDR3 bases are TGTGCCAGCCACGCGGAACAGGGAATCAGTGAAAAACTGTTTTTT.

The rearrangement joins TRBV3-1 (or the pseudogene TRBV3-2) to TRBJ2-5; D is uncertain. The CDR3 consists of 14 residues. The V gene's germline CDR1 is LGHDT and CDR2 YNNKEL (reference sequence). Between the trimmed V and J ends, which lost 3 bases and 4 bases, there was a span of 12 bases. The CDR3 DNA follows: TGTGCCAGCAGCCAGAACGGGCCCGTAGAGACCCAGTACTTC. This codes for CASSQNGPVETQYF.